This T cell receptor beta chain was sequenced for a study of CD8+CD57+ T cells in acquired aplastic anemia. For the study at large: Average DNA yield from sorted CD4+ and CD8+ cells was about 2.9 ug.

Profiling of TCR beta VDJ combinations and CDR3 sequences used genomic DNA as template. From the reads, TCRdb called clonotypes with MiXCR, one entry per CDR3 protein. This table holds around 180,000 distinct CDR3 sequences, approximately 48% found once. Patients chosen for sequencing had shown CD8+CD57+ cell expansion by flow cytometry. Patients had undergone no therapy by the time their blood was sampled. Turning to this clonotype: Its antigen is unidentified.

General study points: Patients did not significantly differ from controls in CD8+ Simpson's diversity. About 28 sequences, all CD8+ CDR3, were shared between patients and controls.

The sample taken for sequencing was sorted CD4+, CD8+, or CD8+CD57+ T cells (not recorded which) from PBMCs. This clonotype was obtained from a human donor with aplastic anemia.

CDR3 bases: TGCAGTGCTAGGACAAATCCCTACGAGCAGTACGTC. This codes for CSARTNPYEQYV. The chain is built from TRBV20-1 and TRBJ2-7; D remains ambiguous. In germline, CDR1 is DFQATT, CDR2 SNEGSKA (reference sequence). V was pared by 3 bases and J by 2 bases, with 8 bases between. The CDR3 has 12 amino acids.